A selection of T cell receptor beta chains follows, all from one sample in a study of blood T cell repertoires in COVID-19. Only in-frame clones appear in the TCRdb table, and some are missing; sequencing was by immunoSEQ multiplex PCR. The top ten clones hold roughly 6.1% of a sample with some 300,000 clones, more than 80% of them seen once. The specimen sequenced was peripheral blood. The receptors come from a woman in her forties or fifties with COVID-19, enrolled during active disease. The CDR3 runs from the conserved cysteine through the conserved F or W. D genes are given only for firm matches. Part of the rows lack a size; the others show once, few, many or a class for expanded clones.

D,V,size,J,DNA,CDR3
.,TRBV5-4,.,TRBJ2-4,TGTGCCAGCAGTCCCGACGATTTGGGCCAAAACATTCAGTACTTC,CASSPDDLGQNIQYF
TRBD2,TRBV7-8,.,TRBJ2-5,TGTGCCACGCCGGCTAGCGGGTTAGAGACCCAGTACTTC,CATPASGLETQYF
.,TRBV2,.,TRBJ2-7,TGTGCCAGCAGTGGTGCCCGGGAGCAGTACTTC,CASSGAREQYF
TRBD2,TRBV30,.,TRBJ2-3,TGTGCCTGGGGTAGCGGGAGCAACCCAGATACGCAGTATTTT,CAWGSGSNPDTQYF
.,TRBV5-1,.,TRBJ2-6,TGCGCCAGCAGCATTGGACACAGCTCTGGGGCCAACGTCCTGACTTTC,CASSIGHSSGANVLTF
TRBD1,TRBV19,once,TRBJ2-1,TGTGCCAGTAGTATACAGGACAGGGGGGACAATGAGCAGTTCTTC,CASSIQDRGDNEQFF
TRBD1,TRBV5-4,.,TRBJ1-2,TGTGCCAGCAGCTGGGGACAGGGGGACGGGTATGGCTACACCTTC,CASSWGQGDGYGYTF
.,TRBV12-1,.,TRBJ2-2,TGTGCCAGCAGCCGAGAACGGGAGCGTTTAACCGGGGAGCTGTTTTTT,CASSRERERLTGELFF
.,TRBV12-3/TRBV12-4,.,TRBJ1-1,TGTGCCAGCAGTCGACAGAACACTGAAGCTTTCTTT,CASSRQNTEAFF
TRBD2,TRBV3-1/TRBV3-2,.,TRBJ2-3,TGTGCCAGCAGCCAAGAGTACGGGGGGGGCACAGATACGCAGTATTTT,CASSQEYGGGTDTQYF
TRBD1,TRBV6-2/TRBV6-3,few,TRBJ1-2,TGTGCCAGCAGTTGGGGACAGGGAATTGGCTACACCTTC,CASSWGQGIGYTF
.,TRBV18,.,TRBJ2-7,TGTGCCAGCTCACTTGGGACTCTCTACGAGCAGTACTTC,CASSLGTLYEQYF
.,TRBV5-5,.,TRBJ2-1,TGTGCCAGCAGCTTTGGAGGACAGTACAATGAGCAGTTCTTC,CASSFGGQYNEQFF
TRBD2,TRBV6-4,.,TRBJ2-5,TGTGCCAGCAGTAGCGGTTCTCGGGGGGGAGAGACCCAGTACTTC,CASSSGSRGGETQYF
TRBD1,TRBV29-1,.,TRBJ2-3,TGCAGCGTTGAAGATTGGGACAGGGAAAGCACAGATACGCAGTATTTT,CSVEDWDRESTDTQYF
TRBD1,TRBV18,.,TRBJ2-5,TGTGCCAGCTCACCTAGGACAGGGGCGGACGAGACCCAGTACTTC,CASSPRTGADETQYF
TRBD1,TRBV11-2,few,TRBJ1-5,TGTGCCAGCAGCCGGGACAGGGATCAGCCCCAGCATTTT,CASSRDRDQPQHF
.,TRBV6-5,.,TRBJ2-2,TGTGCCAGCAGTTACGGCAGGTGGAACACCGGGGAGCTGTTTTTT,CASSYGRWNTGELFF
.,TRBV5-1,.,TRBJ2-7,TGCGCCAGCAGCTTGATTGGGAGTGTTTGGGACGAGCAGTACTTC,CASSLIGSVWDEQYF
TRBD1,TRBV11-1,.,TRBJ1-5,TGTGCCAGCAAAGGACAGGGCGACCAGCCCCAGCATTTT,CASKGQGDQPQHF
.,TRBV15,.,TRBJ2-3,TGTGCCACCAGCAGGTTAGGGAGTGTAAATACGCAGTATTTT,CATSRLGSVNTQYF
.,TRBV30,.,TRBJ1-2,TGTGCCTGGAGTGTATCGTTCGGCTATGGCTACACCTTC,CAWSVSFGYGYTF
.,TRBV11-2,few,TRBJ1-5,TGTGCCAGCAGCTTCTCAGATAGCAATCAGCCCCAGCATTTT,CASSFSDSNQPQHF
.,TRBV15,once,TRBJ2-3,TGTGCCACCAGCAGAGCAAGCGGCGCTTTAAGCACAGATACGCAGTATTTT,CATSRASGALSTDTQYF
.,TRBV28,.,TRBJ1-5,TGTGCCAGCAACCCGACAGAGAATCAGCCCCAGCATTTT,CASNPTENQPQHF
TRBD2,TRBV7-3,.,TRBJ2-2,TGTGCCAGCAGCAGAGCGGGGAGCACGAACACCGGGGAGCTGTTTTTT,CASSRAGSTNTGELFF
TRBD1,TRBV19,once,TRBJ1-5,TGTGCCAGTAGACGGGACAGAAATAGCAATCAGCCCCAGCATTTT,CASRRDRNSNQPQHF
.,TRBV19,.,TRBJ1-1,TGTGCCAGTAGTGCGACCTGGGAGGTAGCTTTCTTT,CASSATWEVAFF
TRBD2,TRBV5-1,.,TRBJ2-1,TGCGCCAGCAGCTTGGGGGGAGGGCGGGCCATCTACAATGAGCAGTTCTTC,CASSLGGGRAIYNEQFF
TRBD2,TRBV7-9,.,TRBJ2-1,TGTGCCAGCAGCTACCGACTAGCGGGAGTGCATGAGCAGTTCTTC,CASSYRLAGVHEQFF
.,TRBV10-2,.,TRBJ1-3,TGCGCCAGCAGTGGCCGAAGCCTATCAGGGCCCTCTGGAAACACCATATATTTT,CASSGRSLSGPSGNTIYF
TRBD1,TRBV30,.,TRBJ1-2,TGTGCCTGGAGGGGGGACAGGAGGAACTATGGCTACACCTTC,CAWRGDRRNYGYTF
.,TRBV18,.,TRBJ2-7,TGTGCCAGCTCACCACATAACAGGGTAACCTACGAGCAGTACTTC,CASSPHNRVTYEQYF
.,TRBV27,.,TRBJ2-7,TGTGCCAGCAGGGGGGTAGGGGGCTCCTACGAGCAGTACTTC,CASRGVGGSYEQYF
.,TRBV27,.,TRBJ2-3,TGTGCCAGCAGTCCGGGACTGAGGATGGATACGCAGTATTTT,CASSPGLRMDTQYF
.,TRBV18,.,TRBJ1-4,TGTGCCAGCTCACGTAATCCTCCGGATGAAAAACTGTTTTTT,CASSRNPPDEKLFF
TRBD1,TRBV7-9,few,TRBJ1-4,TGTGCCAGCAGCTTAGCGCGAGGGGGCGATGAAAAACTGTTTTTT,CASSLARGGDEKLFF
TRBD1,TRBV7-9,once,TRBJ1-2,TGTGCCAGCATCCAGGGGGCGGCTGGCTATGGCTACACCTTC,CASIQGAAGYGYTF
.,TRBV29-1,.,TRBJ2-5,TGCAGCGTTGTGGTAGCGCCCGGGGGGACCCAGTACTTC,CSVVVAPGGTQYF
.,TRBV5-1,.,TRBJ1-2,TGCGCCAGCAGCCTTAGTCCAGGGGTTCAGGGCTACACCTTC,CASSLSPGVQGYTF
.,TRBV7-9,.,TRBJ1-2,TGTGCCAGCAGCCCCACGGGCGGGGTCTATGGCTACACCTTC,CASSPTGGVYGYTF
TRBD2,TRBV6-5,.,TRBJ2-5,TGTGCCAGCAGTTACTCGGGGGGGTCGGGAGAGACCCAGTACTTC,CASSYSGGSGETQYF
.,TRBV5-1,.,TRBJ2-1,TGCGCCACCAAATATGGCGGGACTCCTGGTAGTGGGCAGTTCTTC,CATKYGGTPGSGQFF
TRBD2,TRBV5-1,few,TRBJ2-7,TGCGCCAGCAGCTTGGGGACAAGCGGGAGGGCCACCCAGCAGTACTTC,CASSLGTSGRATQQYF
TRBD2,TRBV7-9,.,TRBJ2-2,TGTGCCAGCAGCCGACTAGCTGAGAACACCGGGGAGCTGTTTTTT,CASSRLAENTGELFF
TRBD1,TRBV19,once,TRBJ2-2,TGTGCCAGTAGACGGACAGGGGGCACCGGGGAGCTGTTTTTT,CASRRTGGTGELFF
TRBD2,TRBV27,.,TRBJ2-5,TGTGCCAGCAGTCCATCAGCGATAGCGGGAGGTCTTCGGGAGACCCAGTACTTC,CASSPSAIAGGLRETQYF
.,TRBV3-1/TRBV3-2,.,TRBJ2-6,TGTGCCAGCAGCCGAGGGTTTGGCTCTGGGGCCAACGTCCTGACTTTC,CASSRGFGSGANVLTF
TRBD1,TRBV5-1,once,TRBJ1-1,TGCGCCAGCAGCCCACAGAACAGGGGTGTCACTGAAGCTTTCTTT,CASSPQNRGVTEAFF
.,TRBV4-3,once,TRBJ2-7,TGCGCCAGCAGCCAAGACGGAGCCGGGAAATCCTACGAGCAGTACTTC,CASSQDGAGKSYEQYF
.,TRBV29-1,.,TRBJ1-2,TGCAGCGTTGTAAGAGGGCTTAACTATGGCTACACCTTC,CSVVRGLNYGYTF